This TCR beta chain was sequenced in a study of blood T cell repertoires in COVID-19. Study as a whole: Spain, Italy and the United States supplied samples that represented acute and convalescent COVID-19.

Per the original data handling: The authors estimated nucleated cell counts from reference gene primer amplification. Libraries were prepared by immunoSEQ multiplex PCR; TCRdb keeps only in-frame clonotypes and omits some of them. D and trimming come from the DNA, and the V and J calls and clone size come from that table. The profile covers over 200,000 clones, with approximately 84% appearing a single time and about 6% taken by the ten largest. Germline-derived CDR1 and CDR2 are MGHRA and YSYEKL. V lost 0 bases to trimming and J lost 0 bases, with 20 bases between them. CDR3 size: 19 residues. The chain is built from TRBV4-1 and TRBJ1-1; D call uncertain. The sample was peripheral blood. This TCR derives from a man older than 75 with acute or convalescent COVID-19. CDR3 nucleotide sequence: TGCGCCAGCAGCCAAGATCTTGGACTCCGGATGCGGGTGAACACTGAAGCTTTCTTT. This encodes CASSQDLGLRMRVNTEAFF.